This T cell receptor beta chain was obtained from a study of T cells in Graves' hyperthyroidism and ophthalmopathy (dated by TCRdb to between 2017 and 2020). At the level of the whole study: Peripheral blood samples were taken at initial diagnosis, before any treatment was given. To identify distinguishing TCR V-J signatures, a discovery cohort of 90 to 100 patients was used, comprising some 45 with Graves' ophthalmopathy and 57 with stable Graves' hyperthyroidism. An independent validation cohort of around 19 hyperthyroidism patients and approximately 15 patients who later progressed to ophthalmopathy tested prospective prediction of ophthalmopathy. The roughly 91 discovery patients were randomly divided into training and test sets at a 7:3 ratio. In six Graves' hyperthyroidism patients, the study also compared T-cell repertoires from thyroid tissue with T-cell repertoires from blood. Following sampling, methimazole starting at 30 mg daily was given to hyperthyroidism patients, and high-dose intravenous methylprednisolone was given to ophthalmopathy patients. TCR Vbeta CDR3 sequencing of fewer than 150 peripheral blood samples (43 ophthalmopathy, some 75 hyperthyroidism and approximately 17 progressor patients) is reported in the paper.

The TCR beta CDR3 regions were amplified from the RNA transcripts. The TCR CDR3 was subjected to a first round of RT-PCR using the HTBI primer set and the Qiagen OneStep RT-PCR kit. Libraries were constructed in a second round of multiplex PCR, after which size selection and purification were carried out. Paired-end sequencing of the libraries was performed with 100 bp reads on an Illumina HiSeq2000. Turning to the authors' computational methods: SOAPnuke was used to process the raw data, removing reads that contained adapters or uncalled bases, had a mean Phred below 15, or lacked an exact match to the constant primer or identifier. High-quality paired reads were merged using COPE v1.2.5, and each unique nucleotide sequence was defined as a clonotype. Clonotypes were aligned to IMGT TRBV, TRBD and TRBJ reference segments using MiTCR v1.1. Only V-J combinations with frequency above 0.0001, covering 99% to 99.2% of repertoires, were analysed. The TCS score was defined as F50 (clonal expansion) divided by E x V (chaos), with BLOSUM62-based TCRdist calculated between CDR3 peptides within each V-J. Welch's t-statistics and random forest reduced 450 to 600 V-J features to 13, which were used in a naive Bayes classifier (R e1071). The public reads were reanalyzed by TCRdb: fastp trimming at Q25, MiXCR alignment, in-frame beta chains only. Each record represents a unique CDR3 protein, reported with the most common genes and DNA among its rows. V and J calls and clone size were set by TCRdb, not the authors. The sample table shows around 620,000 distinct CDR3 sequences, and under 20% are seen once. Together, the top ten hold 3.8% of the sample.

Results and caveats for the whole study, not just this receptor: Sample size was not statistically predetermined, and blinding of investigators to group allocation was not performed. A model built on a 13 V-J signature distinguished ophthalmopathy from stable hyperthyroidism, reaching 87.88% sensitivity and around 82% specificity in cross-validation and 80%/75% in testing. Most expanded thyroid clonotypes (frequency above 0.001) were also detected in blood, a finding suggesting that blood repertoires may reflect thyroid immune responses. During validation, the model predicted progression to ophthalmopathy a median of about 6.5 months ahead of onset, with around 71% sensitivity and 72.22% specificity.

Concerning this clonotype: Its antigen remains undetermined. Base-call qualities are not available, and no considerably larger clone is one nucleotide away.

From the cysteine up to the phenylalanine, the CDR3 has a length of 15 residues. The kept DNA is CDR3 alone, 45 bases in frame from the first base. V and J are truncated by 5 bases and 5 bases respectively, leaving an intervening sequence of 13 bases. CDR1 and CDR2 are drawn from the germline V gene (reference sequence): PRHDT, FYEKMQ. Stable Graves' hyperthyroidism was defined as the absence of progression to ophthalmopathy over 18 months of follow-up. Hyperthyroidism patients were aged 18 to 65 years and newly diagnosed, with disease duration of less than 2 months. Any patient with an uncontrolled infection, another autoimmune disease, pregnancy or lactation was excluded. Diagnoses were based on clinical symptoms, serum thyroxine and TRAb, thyroid ultrasound and orbital computed tomography. PBMCs were separated from about 10 ml of fresh peripheral blood using Ficoll-Paque density gradient centrifugation. Trizol reagent was used to extract total RNA, and RNA quality was then checked on an Agilent 2100 Bioanalyzer.

The receptor's source is a woman aged 25 to 39 with Graves' hyperthyroidism. The chain joins TRBV13 to TRBJ1-6, with TRBD1 tentatively as D gene (6 bases match). Material for sequencing was blood. The CDR3 corresponds to CASSPRDTNNSPLHF. The sequenced DNA: TGTGCCAGCAGCCCGCGGGACACAAATAATTCACCCCTCCACTTT.